This entry describes one T cell receptor beta chain. Antigen: not known. Germline loops: CDR1 MNHNY, CDR2 SVGAGI (reference sequence). V shed 6 bases and J 3 bases; nucleotides not matched to a gene: 5. The CDR3 totals 15 residues. Before sequencing, viral peptide pools were used by the ViraFEST assay to expand antigen-specific CD4+ T cells. Upon completion of approximately ten days in culture, CD4+ T cells were isolated. As their vaccination, participants received two doses of either BNT162b2 or mRNA-1273. IL-2 medium took the place of half the medium on both days 3 and 7. This entry belongs to a study of vaccination effects on CD4 cells after COVID-19. General study results and limits: Clones that were induced by infection or by vaccine showed marked contraction late after vaccination.

Clones were sequenced by immunoSEQ multiplex PCR, and TCRdb holds only the in-frame ones, with some missing. The sample records around 30,000 clones, about 69% being singletons. This receptor was taken from a human donor who received a COVID-19 vaccine. This chain connects TRBV6-6 to TRBJ2-2; TRBD1 aligns across 9 bases. Here the sequenced sample was CD4+ T cells from PBMCs cultured with HCoV-NL63 spike peptides, taken after COVID-19 vaccination. The CDR3 coding sequence is TGTGCCAGCAGCTTACAGGGGGCGCACACCGGGGAGCTGTTTTTT. Translation: CASSLQGAHTGELFF.